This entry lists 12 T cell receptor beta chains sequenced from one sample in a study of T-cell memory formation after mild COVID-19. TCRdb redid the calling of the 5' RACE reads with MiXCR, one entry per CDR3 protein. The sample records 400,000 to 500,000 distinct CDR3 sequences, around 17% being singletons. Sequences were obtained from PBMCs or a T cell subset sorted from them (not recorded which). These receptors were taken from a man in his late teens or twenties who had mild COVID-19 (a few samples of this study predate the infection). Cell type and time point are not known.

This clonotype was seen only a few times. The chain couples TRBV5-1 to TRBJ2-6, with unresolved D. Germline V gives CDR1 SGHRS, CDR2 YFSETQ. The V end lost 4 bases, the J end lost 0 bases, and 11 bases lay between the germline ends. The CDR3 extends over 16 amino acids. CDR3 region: CASSPGRPSGANVLTF. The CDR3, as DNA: TGCGCCAGCAGCCCTGGACGGCCCTCTGGGGCCAACGTCCTGACTTTC.

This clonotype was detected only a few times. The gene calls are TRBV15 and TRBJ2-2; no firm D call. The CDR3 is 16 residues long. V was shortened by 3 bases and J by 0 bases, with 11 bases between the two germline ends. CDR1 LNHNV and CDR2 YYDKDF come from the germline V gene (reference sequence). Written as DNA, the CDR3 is TGTGCCACCAGCAGGGTTCCGGAGTCGAACACCGGGGAGCTGTTTTTT. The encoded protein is CATSRVPESNTGELFF.

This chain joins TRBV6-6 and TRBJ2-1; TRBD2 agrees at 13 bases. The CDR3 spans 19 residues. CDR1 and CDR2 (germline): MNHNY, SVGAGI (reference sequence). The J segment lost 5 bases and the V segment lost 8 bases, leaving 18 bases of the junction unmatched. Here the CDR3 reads CASSLVGTSGTPRDNEQFF. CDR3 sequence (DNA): TGTGCCAGCTCCCTGGTGGGGACTAGCGGGACACCCCGCGACAATGAGCAGTTCTTC.

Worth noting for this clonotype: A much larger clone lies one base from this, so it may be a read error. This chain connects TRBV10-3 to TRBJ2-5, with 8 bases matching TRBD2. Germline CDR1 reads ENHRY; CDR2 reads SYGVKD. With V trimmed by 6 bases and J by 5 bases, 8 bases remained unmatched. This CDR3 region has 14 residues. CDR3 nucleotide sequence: TGTGCCATCAGATCTAGCGGGTGGGACGAGACCCAGTACTTC. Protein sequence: CAIRSSGWDETQYF.

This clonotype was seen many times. This CDR3 reads CASSPGSGTNTGELFF. The DNA of the CDR3 is TGTGCCAGCAGCCCAGGGTCGGGGACGAACACCGGGGAGCTGTTTTTT. The J gene is TRBJ2-2, the V gene TRBV7-6; D assignment may be TRBD1 or TRBD2 (5 bases each). The CDR3 is made up of 16 amino acids. Trimming cost V 5 bases and J 0 bases, with 13 bases left between them. In germline, CDR1 is SGHVS, CDR2 FNYEAQ.

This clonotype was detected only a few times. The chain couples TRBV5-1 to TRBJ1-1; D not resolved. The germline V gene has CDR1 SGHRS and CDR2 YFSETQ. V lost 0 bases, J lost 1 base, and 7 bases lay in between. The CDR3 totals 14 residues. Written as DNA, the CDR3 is TGCGCCAGCAGCTTGGAGTGGGGGAACACTGAAGCTTTCTTT. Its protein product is CASSLEWGNTEAFF.

The CDR3 loop reads CASSLRGAQGNSPLHF. The CDR3 region has the DNA TGTGCCAGCAGTCTCCGAGGGGCCCAAGGCAATTCACCCCTCCACTTT. The V and J genes are TRBV28 and TRBJ1-6; weak D call: TRBD1 (5 bases). Germline CDR1 MDHEN, CDR2 SYDVKM. The CDR3 runs to 16 residues. Trimming cost V 5 bases and J 7 bases, with 18 bases left between them. The complete variable domain, with remaining parts taken from reference TRBV28 and TRBJ1-6, reads DVKVTQSSRYLVKRTGEKVFLECVQDMDHENMFWYRQDPGLGLRLIYFSYDVKMKEKGDIPEGYSVSREKKERFSLILESASTNQTSMYLCASSLRGAQGNSPLHFGNGTRLTVT.

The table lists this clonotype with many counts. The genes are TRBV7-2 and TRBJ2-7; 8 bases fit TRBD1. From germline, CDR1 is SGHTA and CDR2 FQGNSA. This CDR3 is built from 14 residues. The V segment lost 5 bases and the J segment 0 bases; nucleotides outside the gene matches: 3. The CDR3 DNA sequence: TGTGCCAGCAGCACAGGGGGTAGCTCCTACGAGCAGTACTTC. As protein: CASSTGGSSYEQYF.

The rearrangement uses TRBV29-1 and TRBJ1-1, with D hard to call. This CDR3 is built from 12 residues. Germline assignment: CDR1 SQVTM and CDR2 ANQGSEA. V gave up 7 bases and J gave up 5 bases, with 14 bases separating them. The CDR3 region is CSAIPSGTEAFF. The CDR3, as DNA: TGCAGCGCGATCCCGTCGGGTACTGAAGCTTTCTTT.

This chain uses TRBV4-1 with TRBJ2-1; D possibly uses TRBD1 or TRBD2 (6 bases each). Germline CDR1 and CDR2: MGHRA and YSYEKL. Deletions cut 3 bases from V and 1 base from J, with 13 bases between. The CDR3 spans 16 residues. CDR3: CASSQRKGGSYNEQFF. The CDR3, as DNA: TGCGCCAGCAGCCAGAGGAAGGGGGGATCCTACAATGAGCAGTTCTTC.

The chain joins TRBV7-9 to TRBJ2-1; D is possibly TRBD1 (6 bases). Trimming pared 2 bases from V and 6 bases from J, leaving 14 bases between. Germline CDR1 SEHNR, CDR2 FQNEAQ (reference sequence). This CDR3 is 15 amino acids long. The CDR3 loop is CASSLIPRGSNEQFF. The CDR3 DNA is TGTGCCAGCAGCTTAATACCTAGGGGGTCCAATGAGCAGTTCTTC.

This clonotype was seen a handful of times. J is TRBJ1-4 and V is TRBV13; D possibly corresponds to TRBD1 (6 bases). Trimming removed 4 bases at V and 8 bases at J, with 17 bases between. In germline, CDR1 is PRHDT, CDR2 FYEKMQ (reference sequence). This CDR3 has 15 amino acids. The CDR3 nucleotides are TGTGCCAGCAGCTGGGCGTTGGGGGCCGGGGAAAAACTGTTTTTT. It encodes CASSWALGAGEKLFF.